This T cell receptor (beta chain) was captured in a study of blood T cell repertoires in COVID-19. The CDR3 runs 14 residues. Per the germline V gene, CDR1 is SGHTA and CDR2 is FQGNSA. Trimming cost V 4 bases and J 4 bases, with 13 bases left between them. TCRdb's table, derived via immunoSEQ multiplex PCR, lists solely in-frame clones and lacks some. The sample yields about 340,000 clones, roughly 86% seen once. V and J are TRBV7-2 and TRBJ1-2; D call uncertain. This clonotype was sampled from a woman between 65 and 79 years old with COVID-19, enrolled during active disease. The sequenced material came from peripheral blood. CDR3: CASSSGRESYGYTF. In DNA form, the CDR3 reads TGTGCCAGCAGCTCCGGGAGGGAATCCTATGGCTACACCTTC.